This T cell receptor (beta chain) was identified in a study of lymphopenia after photon versus proton radiotherapy (dated by TCRdb to the late 2010s). Study-level background: Photon and proton radiation therapy were compared by the study for their immunological effects in patients with gastrointestinal tumors who developed high-grade lymphopenia. The roughly 21 patients in the cohort had gastrointestinal tumors, were treated with either photon or proton therapy, and subsequently developed lymphopenia. The goal of the study was to characterize the differences between the two radiation modalities in how they affect the immune system.

About this clone itself: The specificity of this receptor is unknown. No qualities accompany the bases; no much larger clone lies one base away.

Study-wide findings and limitations: During treatment, patients who received photon therapy lost naive T cells and TCR diversity and gained effector/memory populations, whereas patients who received proton therapy remained relatively stable. The survival association was assessed only in patients who died, and better survival with proton therapy was presented by the authors as a possibility rather than a demonstrated result. After the lymphocyte count nadir, repertoires from photon-treated patients showed oligoclonal expansion, particularly of CD8+ Temra cells, and this expansion drove the decline in diversity. Among patients across the cohort who died, overall survival time showed an inverse correlation with a larger post-nadir drop in TCR diversity.

The method was the immunoSEQ multiplex PCR assay. Deep sequencing of rearranged TCR beta loci, alongside multiparametric flow cytometry, was used to profile T cell repertoires. TCRdb's version of the immuneACCESS table is confined to in-frame rearrangements and falls short of the full clone set. An unresolved V gene accounts for under half of the shortfall where checked; the remainder is of unknown origin. Recorded for this sample are roughly 53,000 clones; around 88% of them occurred a single time. 29% of the sample is in the top ten clones. This specimen was peripheral blood, taken from a patient treated with photon-based radiotherapy. This clonotype was obtained from a man aged 50-59 years with gastric cancer.

The bases are TGCGCCAGCAGCCCGGGCGGGGGATCGGGAGAGACCCAGTACTTC. Its protein product is CASSPGGGSGETQYF. This sequence uses TRBV4-3 and TRBJ2-5; TRBD2 fits 7 bases in the junction. The CDR3 runs 15 amino acids, cysteine and phenylalanine included. Only the CDR3 portion is preserved as DNA: 45 bases, with reading frame beginning at the first base. V ends up 4 bases short and J 4 bases short, with an unmatched junction base count of 9. The germline V gene encodes CDR1 LGHNA and CDR2 YSLEER.